One T cell receptor beta chain is described in this entry. CDR3 length: 12 amino acids. CDR1 SGHAT and CDR2 FQNNGV come from the germline V gene. V lost 1 base to trimming and J lost 6 bases, with 6 bases between them. These data are taken from a study of blood T cell repertoires in COVID-19. Only in-frame clones appear in the TCRdb table, and some are missing; sequencing was by immunoSEQ multiplex PCR. This table has under 75,000 clones, about four fifths appearing once. The specimen was peripheral blood. The chain is built from TRBV11-2 and TRBJ1-2; D is unresolved. The sequence was collected from a woman of 80 years or more with active or convalescent COVID-19. The CDR3 region is CASSLVEDGYTF. As DNA, the CDR3 is TGTGCCAGCAGCTTAGTAGAAGATGGCTACACCTTC.